This TCR beta chain was observed in a study of cytomegalovirus exposure and HLA in healthy donors. The PCR had 60 Vbeta and 13 Jbeta primers. Profiled with immunoSEQ multiplex PCR; TCRdb holds only in-frame clones, not every one. The sample holds 170,000 or so clones, around 80% seen once. This CDR3 comprises 12 residues. V shed 1 base and J shed 9 bases, with 7 bases lying between them. CDR1 is MNHNS and CDR2 is SASEGT in the germline V gene. Material for sequencing was PBMCs. The V gene is TRBV6-1, the J gene TRBJ1-5; D is undetermined. This receptor was obtained from a woman aged 40 to 55 in good health and CMV-seronegative. CDR3 coding DNA: TGTGCCAGCAGTGAAGGTAGCTGGCCCCAGCATTTT. This gives the protein CASSEGSWPQHF.